Listed below are T cell receptor beta chains from one sample, sequenced in a study of cytomegalovirus exposure and HLA in healthy donors. Profiling relied on immunoSEQ multiplex PCR, and the TCRdb table lists in-frame clones only, not all of them. The profile shows 95,000 to 150,000 clones, around 75% of them singletons. The material sequenced was PBMCs. The receptors originated from a woman aged 35 to 49 in good health and CMV-seropositive. Both conserved end residues are part of each CDR3. A D gene is named only where the DNA matches it firmly. Clone size is shown for a subset of rows, as once, few, many or a class of expanded clone.

V gene: TRBV6-6; D gene: .; clone size: .; J gene: TRBJ2-3; CDR3 DNA: TGTGCCAGCAAGGCGGCTAGCACAGATACGCAGTATTTT; CDR3 protein: CASKAASTDTQYF
V gene: TRBV7-3; D gene: .; clone size: .; J gene: TRBJ1-1; CDR3 DNA: TGTGCCAGCCGCAAACAGGGTCAGTTCACTGAAGCTTTCTTT; CDR3 protein: CASRKQGQFTEAFF
V gene: TRBV27; D gene: TRBD1; clone size: .; J gene: TRBJ2-5; CDR3 DNA: TGTGCCAGCAGTGGCATAGGACAGGGGTTGGAGACCCAGTACTTC; CDR3 protein: CASSGIGQGLETQYF
V gene: TRBV9; D gene: TRBD2; clone size: few; J gene: TRBJ2-7; CDR3 DNA: TGTGCCAGCAGCGTAGGGCTAGCGGGTCCCCCTTCCTACGAGCAGTACTTC; CDR3 protein: CASSVGLAGPPSYEQYF
V gene: TRBV7-9; D gene: TRBD1; clone size: .; J gene: TRBJ1-6; CDR3 DNA: TGTGCCAGCAGCGGGAGACAGGGGGCTAGTAATTCACCCCTCCACTTT; CDR3 protein: CASSGRQGASNSPLHF
V gene: TRBV7-3; D gene: TRBD2; clone size: .; J gene: TRBJ2-5; CDR3 DNA: TGTGCCAGCAGCGCTCTAGCGGGAGAGCTAGAGACCCAGTACTTC; CDR3 protein: CASSALAGELETQYF
V gene: TRBV2; D gene: .; clone size: .; J gene: TRBJ1-1; CDR3 DNA: TGTGCCAGCAGTGATGGGGGGGACACTGAAGCTTTCTTT; CDR3 protein: CASSDGGDTEAFF
V gene: TRBV4-1; D gene: TRBD1; clone size: .; J gene: TRBJ1-2; CDR3 DNA: TGCGCCAGCAGCCAAGATAGGGGGCAGAGTCTGTCATATGGCTACACCTTC; CDR3 protein: CASSQDRGQSLSYGYTF
V gene: TRBV10-1; D gene: TRBD2; clone size: .; J gene: TRBJ2-2; CDR3 DNA: TGCGCCAGCAGTGACAGGACTAGCGGAAACACCGGGGAGCTGTTTTTT; CDR3 protein: CASSDRTSGNTGELFF
V gene: TRBV2; D gene: TRBD2; clone size: .; J gene: TRBJ2-7; CDR3 DNA: TGTGCCAGCAGCGCTACTAGCGGGGGCGGCGAGCAGTACTTC; CDR3 protein: CASSATSGGGEQYF
V gene: TRBV30; D gene: TRBD2; clone size: .; J gene: TRBJ2-7; CDR3 DNA: TGTGCCTGGAGTGGGGCGCCGGGACTAGGCCGCGAGCAGTACTTC; CDR3 protein: CAWSGAPGLGREQYF
V gene: TRBV2; D gene: TRBD1; clone size: few; J gene: TRBJ1-2; CDR3 DNA: TGTGCCAGCAGTGAAGCGCTCCGGGACAGGGCGGGTGGCTACACCTTC; CDR3 protein: CASSEALRDRAGGYTF
V gene: TRBV29-1; D gene: TRBD1; clone size: .; J gene: TRBJ1-3; CDR3 DNA: TGCAGCGTTGTTACAGGGGTCTCTGGAAACACCATATATTTT; CDR3 protein: CSVVTGVSGNTIYF
V gene: TRBV4-3; D gene: .; clone size: .; J gene: TRBJ2-7; CDR3 DNA: TGCGCCAGCAGCCAAGATCAACAGCCGACGACCCGGTACTTC; CDR3 protein: CASSQDQQPTTRYF
V gene: TRBV7-8; D gene: .; clone size: .; J gene: TRBJ2-5; CDR3 DNA: TGTGCCAGCAGCTTAGGCGGGGCGGACCAAGAGACCCAGTACTTC; CDR3 protein: CASSLGGADQETQYF
V gene: TRBV2; D gene: TRBD2; clone size: .; J gene: TRBJ2-1; CDR3 DNA: TGTGCCAGCAGTGAACCACTAGCGGTGCCCTACAATGAGCAGTTCTTC; CDR3 protein: CASSEPLAVPYNEQFF
V gene: TRBV6-1; D gene: .; clone size: .; J gene: TRBJ1-5; CDR3 DNA: TGTGCCAGCAGTGAAGTAGGAGGCTACAATCAGCCCCAGCATTTT; CDR3 protein: CASSEVGGYNQPQHF
V gene: TRBV7-2; D gene: TRBD1; clone size: .; J gene: TRBJ1-5; CDR3 DNA: TGTGCCAGCAGCTTAGCCGGACAGGGCCCCGAGGGGACCCAGCATTTT; CDR3 protein: CASSLAGQGPEGTQHF
V gene: TRBV27; D gene: .; clone size: few; J gene: TRBJ2-5; CDR3 DNA: TGTGCCAGCAGTTTATCGACGGCGGGAGAGACCCAGTACTTC; CDR3 protein: CASSLSTAGETQYF
V gene: TRBV6-6; D gene: .; clone size: once; J gene: TRBJ2-5; CDR3 DNA: TGTGCCAGCACCCTTTTGGAGGGGGCCTTGGAAGAGACCCAGTACTTC; CDR3 protein: CASTLLEGALEETQYF
V gene: TRBV5-6; D gene: .; clone size: .; J gene: TRBJ2-3; CDR3 DNA: TGTGCCAGCAGCTTGGGGAGGACAGTATCAGATACGCAGTATTTT; CDR3 protein: CASSLGRTVSDTQYF
V gene: TRBV18; D gene: .; clone size: .; J gene: TRBJ1-6; CDR3 DNA: TGTGCCAGCTCACCGAGGGTCGAAGATTCACCCCTCCACTTT; CDR3 protein: CASSPRVEDSPLHF
V gene: TRBV6-5; D gene: TRBD1; clone size: few; J gene: TRBJ1-1; CDR3 DNA: TGTGCCAGCAGTCAGGGGGGAAACACTGAAGCTTTCTTT; CDR3 protein: CASSQGGNTEAFF
V gene: TRBV12-5; D gene: TRBD1; clone size: .; J gene: TRBJ2-5; CDR3 DNA: TGTGCTAGTGGATCAGGGACAGGGGGATCGGAGACCCAGTACTTC; CDR3 protein: CASGSGTGGSETQYF
V gene: TRBV28; D gene: .; clone size: few; J gene: TRBJ1-1; CDR3 DNA: TGTGCCAGCAGTTTAGGACGGGAAGGGAACACTGAAGCTTTCTTT; CDR3 protein: CASSLGREGNTEAFF
V gene: TRBV7-8; D gene: .; clone size: few; J gene: TRBJ1-5; CDR3 DNA: TGTGCCAGCAGCAAACTCGAGCAGGGCCAGCCCCAGCATTTT; CDR3 protein: CASSKLEQGQPQHF
V gene: TRBV30; D gene: TRBD2; clone size: .; J gene: TRBJ2-3; CDR3 DNA: TGTGCCTGGAGTGTAGAGCGGGAGGTTCTGAATACGCAGTATTTT; CDR3 protein: CAWSVEREVLNTQYF
V gene: TRBV7-9; D gene: TRBD1; clone size: .; J gene: TRBJ2-3; CDR3 DNA: TGTGCCAGCAGCTTAGAACAGGGGTCAGATACGCAGTATTTT; CDR3 protein: CASSLEQGSDTQYF
V gene: TRBV27; D gene: TRBD2; clone size: .; J gene: TRBJ2-6; CDR3 DNA: TGTGCCAGCAGTTTATCCCAGGGAGGGAGCCCTGGGGCCAACGTCCTGACTTTC; CDR3 protein: CASSLSQGGSPGANVLTF
V gene: TRBV7-9; D gene: TRBD1; clone size: few; J gene: TRBJ2-5; CDR3 DNA: TGTGCCAGCAGCTTAGCCTTGGGACAGTGGGAGACCCAGTACTTC; CDR3 protein: CASSLALGQWETQYF
V gene: TRBV2; D gene: TRBD2; clone size: .; J gene: TRBJ2-2; CDR3 DNA: TGTGCCGGAACTAGCGGGAGCCACGGGGAGCTGTTTTTT; CDR3 protein: CAGTSGSHGELFF
V gene: TRBV19; D gene: .; clone size: .; J gene: TRBJ1-2; CDR3 DNA: TGTGCCAGTAGTATAGACCAGGGGAGCGGCTACACCTTC; CDR3 protein: CASSIDQGSGYTF
V gene: TRBV28; D gene: .; clone size: .; J gene: TRBJ2-3; CDR3 DNA: TGTGCCAGCTCTCCCGAGGACTCTAGGCCCACAGATACGCAGTATTTT; CDR3 protein: CASSPEDSRPTDTQYF
V gene: TRBV7-3; D gene: .; clone size: .; J gene: TRBJ1-1; CDR3 DNA: TGTGCCAGCAGCTTAAATCCAGGACTTGAAGCTTTCTTT; CDR3 protein: CASSLNPGLEAFF
V gene: TRBV6-6; D gene: TRBD1; clone size: .; J gene: TRBJ1-5; CDR3 DNA: TGTGCCAGCAGTTCACGAGTTACAGGGGGCGGTCAGCCCCAGCATTTT; CDR3 protein: CASSSRVTGGGQPQHF
V gene: TRBV6-6; D gene: .; clone size: .; J gene: TRBJ2-1; CDR3 DNA: TGTGCCAGCGAATCGGAGGGCTGGGAGTTCTTC; CDR3 protein: CASESEGWEFF
V gene: TRBV15; D gene: .; clone size: .; J gene: TRBJ2-7; CDR3 DNA: TGTGCCACCAGCAGAGGGCACCCCGATGGAGGCTACGAGCAGTACTTC; CDR3 protein: CATSRGHPDGGYEQYF
V gene: TRBV6-1; D gene: .; clone size: .; J gene: TRBJ2-5; CDR3 DNA: TGTGCCAGCAGTGGGAACATCGGGGGGCCGCAAGAGACCCAGTACTTC; CDR3 protein: CASSGNIGGPQETQYF
V gene: TRBV15; D gene: TRBD1; clone size: .; J gene: TRBJ1-4; CDR3 DNA: TGTGCCACCAGCAGAGATGGGACAGGGGGCACTAATGAAAAACTGTTTTTT; CDR3 protein: CATSRDGTGGTNEKLFF
V gene: TRBV30; D gene: .; clone size: .; J gene: TRBJ1-5; CDR3 DNA: TGTGCCTGGAGTAGGGGACAAGAGAATCAGCCCCAGCATTTT; CDR3 protein: CAWSRGQENQPQHF
V gene: TRBV30; D gene: TRBD1; clone size: few; J gene: TRBJ1-1; CDR3 DNA: TGTGCCTGGAACAGGGGTTTTGGGTTGGACACTGAAGCTTTCTTT; CDR3 protein: CAWNRGFGLDTEAFF
V gene: TRBV9; D gene: .; clone size: .; J gene: TRBJ1-4; CDR3 DNA: TGTGCCAGCAGCATAACAGGGTGGTGGGATGAAAAACTGTTTTTT; CDR3 protein: CASSITGWWDEKLFF
V gene: TRBV19; D gene: .; clone size: once; J gene: TRBJ1-4; CDR3 DNA: TGTGCCAGTAGTATTGGGCCCGGGACAAGAACCGAAAAACTGTTTTTT; CDR3 protein: CASSIGPGTRTEKLFF
V gene: TRBV5-1; D gene: .; clone size: .; J gene: TRBJ1-1; CDR3 DNA: TGCGCCAGCAGCCATACGAAAAGGCCCCCCATGGACAGTCCCATGAACACTGAAGCTTTCTTT; CDR3 protein: CASSHTKRPPMDSPMNTEAFF
V gene: TRBV5-6; D gene: .; clone size: .; J gene: TRBJ1-1; CDR3 DNA: TGTGCCAGCAGTTTGTCGTGGGCGGGTGTTCCTGAAGCTTTCTTT; CDR3 protein: CASSLSWAGVPEAFF
V gene: TRBV4-2; D gene: .; clone size: .; J gene: TRBJ1-4; CDR3 DNA: TGTGCCAGCAGCCAAGACAGGGGAGGGGGTGAAGAAAAACTGTTTTTT; CDR3 protein: CASSQDRGGGEEKLFF
V gene: TRBV5-4; D gene: .; clone size: .; J gene: TRBJ2-2; CDR3 DNA: TGTGCCAGCAGCCACGCGGCCGGGGAGCTGTTTTTT; CDR3 protein: CASSHAAGELFF
V gene: TRBV2; D gene: TRBD1; clone size: .; J gene: TRBJ1-1; CDR3 DNA: TGTGCCAGCGGCAACAGGGGGGGGATGAACACTGAAGCTTTCTTT; CDR3 protein: CASGNRGGMNTEAFF
V gene: TRBV6-6; D gene: TRBD1; clone size: .; J gene: TRBJ1-3; CDR3 DNA: TGTGCCAGCAGTTACCCCGGGACAGCGGTCGGTACCATATATTTT; CDR3 protein: CASSYPGTAVGTIYF
V gene: TRBV30; D gene: .; clone size: once; J gene: TRBJ2-1; CDR3 DNA: TGTGTCTGGAGCGACCCAGGGACTTCTGCACAAGAGGAGCAGTTCTTC; CDR3 protein: CVWSDPGTSAQEEQFF
V gene: TRBV6-5; D gene: TRBD2; clone size: .; J gene: TRBJ2-5; CDR3 DNA: TGTGCCACCCAAGGACTAGCGGGGGGGCGGGGGACCCAGTACTTC; CDR3 protein: CATQGLAGGRGTQYF
V gene: TRBV6-5; D gene: TRBD1; clone size: .; J gene: TRBJ2-5; CDR3 DNA: TGTGCCAGCTGCCGGGACAGGGAAAGGAGCGGCCAGTACTTC; CDR3 protein: CASCRDRERSGQYF
V gene: TRBV5-4; D gene: TRBD1; clone size: .; J gene: TRBJ2-3; CDR3 DNA: TGTGCCAGCAGCGTTACTTTAACAGGGGCAGATACGCAGTATTTT; CDR3 protein: CASSVTLTGADTQYF
V gene: TRBV6-5; D gene: TRBD2; clone size: .; J gene: TRBJ2-1; CDR3 DNA: TGTGCCAGCAGCGGACTAGCGAGATACAATGAGCAGTTCTTC; CDR3 protein: CASSGLARYNEQFF
V gene: TRBV27; D gene: .; clone size: once; J gene: TRBJ2-3; CDR3 DNA: TGTGCCAGCAGTTTTTTAGTTTCGGGTTCAGGGGTGGGAGATACGCAGTATTTT; CDR3 protein: CASSFLVSGSGVGDTQYF
V gene: TRBV7-9; D gene: TRBD1; clone size: .; J gene: TRBJ1-1; CDR3 DNA: TGTGCCAGCCGCTTGGCAGGGGGCCTGACTGAAGCTTTCTTT; CDR3 protein: CASRLAGGLTEAFF